The rows below give T cell receptor beta chains drawn from one sample of a study of blood T cells in healthy people across ages. One entry per CDR3 protein, called by TCRdb with MiXCR from the 5' RACE reads. The data show approximately 730,000 distinct CDR3 sequences, 35% to 45% seen once. The specimen was blood. Receptor source: a woman aged 60-75 years in good health. Both conserved end residues are part of each CDR3. D genes are given only for firm matches. Expanded clones get a size class; other rows say once, few or many, or leave the size out.

j_call	v_call	clone_size	d_call	cdr3_aa	cdr3_nt
TRBJ2-3	TRBV20-1	few	TRBD2	CSASPLAGGSDTQYF	TGCAGTGCTAGCCCCCTAGCGGGGGGGTCAGATACGCAGTATTTT
TRBJ2-2	TRBV14	once	-	CASSFQDRPTGELFF	TGTGCCAGCAGCTTCCAGGACAGACCCACCGGGGAGCTGTTTTTT
TRBJ1-1	TRBV18	-	TRBD1	CASSSGDRANTEAFF	TGTGCCAGCTCATCCGGGGACAGGGCAAACACTGAAGCTTTCTTT
TRBJ2-3	TRBV5-1	many	-	CASSLGVDTQYF	TGTGCCAGCAGCTTAGGAGTAGATACGCAGTATTTT
TRBJ1-4	TRBV27	-	TRBD1	CASSPGTGVNEKLFF	TGTGCCAGCAGTCCGGGGACAGGGGTAAATGAAAAACTGTTTTTT
TRBJ1-2	TRBV7-3	-	-	CASSFRPDISYGHTF	TGTGCCAGCAGCTTCCGTCCGGACATATCCTATGGCCACACCTTC
TRBJ1-5	TRBV29-1	-	TRBD1	CSVVPTGVGQPQHF	TGCAGCGTCGTACCGACAGGGGTCGGTCAGCCCCAGCATTTT
TRBJ2-2	TRBV7-9	-	-	CASSQAEAVGELFF	TGTGCCAGCAGCCAGGCTGAAGCAGTTGGGGAGCTGTTTTTT
TRBJ2-6	TRBV29-1	few	-	CSVGRATSGANVLTF	TGCAGCGTTGGCCGGGCTACGTCTGGGGCCAACGTCCTGACTTTC
TRBJ2-3	TRBV7-2	many	TRBD2	CASSRASGGVTDTQYF	TGTGCCAGCAGCCGCGCTAGCGGGGGGGTTACAGATACGCAGTATTTT
TRBJ1-4	TRBV6-5	-	-	CASRDRFGKLFF	TGTGCCAGCAGGGATCGTTTTGGGAAACTGTTTTTT
TRBJ2-5	TRBV20-1	-	TRBD2	CSARDGPGTSGPIQETQYF	TGCAGTGCTAGAGATGGCCCCGGGACTAGCGGGCCGATCCAAGAGACCCAGTACTTC
TRBJ2-1	TRBV25-1	few	-	CATKGGMAEQFF	TGTGCCACCAAAGGGGGTATGGCCGAGCAGTTCTTC
TRBJ2-1	TRBV27	-	-	CASNPAWETEQFF	TGTGCCAGCAACCCAGCGTGGGAAACTGAGCAGTTCTTC
TRBJ2-1	TRBV27	few	-	CASSLFGNEQFF	TGTGCCAGCAGTTTATTTGGCAATGAGCAGTTCTTC
TRBJ2-3	TRBV2	-	-	CASSEHRQSPLSGQYF	TGTGCCAGCAGTGAACACAGACAGTCCCCCCTCTCGGGGCAGTATTTT
TRBJ2-7	TRBV7-2	few	-	CASSPAAGSSYEQYF	TGTGCCAGCAGCCCAGCGGCTGGGAGCTCCTACGAGCAGTACTTC
TRBJ1-2	TRBV12-3/TRBV12-4	-	TRBD1	CASSLKGAAGGYTF	TGTGCCAGCAGTTTAAAGGGGGCGGCAGGGGGCTACACCTTC
TRBJ2-5	TRBV28	-	-	CASSLGSGMPQETQYF	TGTGCCAGCAGTTTAGGCTCCGGCATGCCCCAAGAGACCCAGTACTTC
TRBJ2-6	TRBV6-2/TRBV6-3	many	TRBD2	CASRRGKWSGANVLTF	TGTGCCAGCCGGCGGGGGAAGTGGTCTGGGGCCAACGTCCTGACTTTC
TRBJ2-1	TRBV6-1	-	-	CASSRAGGNNEQFF	TGTGCCAGCAGCCGCGCCGGAGGCAACAATGAGCAGTTCTTC
TRBJ2-1	TRBV6-5	few	TRBD1	CASSYSQGASYNEQFF	TGTGCCAGCAGTTACTCACAGGGGGCATCGTACAATGAGCAGTTCTTC
TRBJ2-3	TRBV2	few	TRBD2	CASSPGTTSTDTQYF	TGTGCCAGCAGCCCCGGGACTACTAGTACAGATACGCAGTATTTT
TRBJ1-1	TRBV2	-	-	CASPGDGREAFF	TGTGCCAGCCCTGGGGACGGCAGGGAAGCTTTCTTT
TRBJ2-5	TRBV6-2/TRBV6-3	-	-	CASSDGRLETQYF	TGTGCCAGCAGTGACGGTCGGCTAGAGACCCAGTACTTC
TRBJ2-4	TRBV6-4	few	-	CASSEGGPKNIQYF	TGTGCCAGCAGTGAAGGGGGGCCAAAGAACATTCAGTACTTC
TRBJ2-5	TRBV7-2	-	-	CASSGRIQETQYF	TGTGCCAGCAGCGGCCGTATCCAAGAGACCCAGTACTTC
TRBJ2-3	TRBV7-2	-	TRBD1	CASSLGVDRDVDTQYF	TGTGCCAGCAGCTTAGGGGTCGACAGGGATGTAGATACGCAGTATTTT
TRBJ2-1	TRBV7-2	once	-	CASSSGQARRTSYNERFF	TGTGCCAGCAGCTCGGGACAAGCGCGACGAACCTCCTACAATGAGCGGTTCTTC
TRBJ2-3	TRBV29-1	once	-	CSVLRSLRTDTQYF	TGCAGCGTCCTAAGATCACTCCGCACAGATACGCAGTATTTT
TRBJ2-7	TRBV29-1	many	-	CSGGHLYEQYF	TGCAGCGGTGGACACCTCTACGAGCAGTACTTC
TRBJ2-5	TRBV4-2	few	-	CASSQNPELQETQYF	TGTGCCAGCAGCCAAAATCCGGAACTCCAAGAGACCCAGTACTTC
TRBJ1-1	TRBV29-1	-	-	CSVRPGTSGNTEAFF	TGCAGCGTTCGTCCCGGGACAAGTGGGAACACTGAAGCTTTCTTT
TRBJ1-5	TRBV7-2	once	-	CASSLSPSNQPQHF	TGTGCCAGCAGCTTAAGCCCTAGCAATCAGCCCCAGCATTTT
TRBJ2-7	TRBV20-1	few	TRBD2	CSARTSGGTYEQYF	TGCAGTGCTAGGACTAGCGGGGGTACCTACGAGCAGTACTTC
TRBJ2-4	TRBV6-1	few	-	CASSEGILAKNIQYF	TGTGCCAGCAGTGAAGGGATCCTAGCCAAAAACATTCAGTACTTC
TRBJ2-3	TRBV18	-	TRBD2	CASSPPSSGGQDTQYF	TGTGCCAGCTCACCACCGTCTAGCGGGGGACAAGATACGCAGTATTTT
TRBJ2-1	TRBV11-2	-	TRBD1	CASSPDRATEQFF	TGTGCCAGCAGCCCGGACAGGGCGACTGAGCAGTTCTTC
TRBJ1-1	TRBV10-3	-	TRBD1	CAISVGPGQGAEAFF	TGTGCCATCAGTGTAGGACCGGGACAGGGGGCTGAAGCTTTCTTT
TRBJ1-1	TRBV2	-	-	CASSEGRAYEAFF	TGTGCCAGCAGTGAAGGCAGGGCCTATGAAGCTTTCTTT
TRBJ2-1	TRBV20-1	few	-	CSARGGQPYNEQFF	TGCAGTGCTAGGGGGGGACAACCCTACAATGAGCAGTTCTTC
TRBJ2-7	TRBV9	many	TRBD2	CASSVGAGASGHEQYF	TGTGCCAGCAGCGTAGGTGCGGGAGCTTCAGGCCACGAGCAGTACTTC